A selection of T cell receptor beta chains follows, all from one sample in a study of cytomegalovirus exposure and HLA in healthy donors. Sequenced by immunoSEQ multiplex PCR; TCRdb stores in-frame clones only, minus some. The table for this sample gives about 77,000 clones. Sequenced material: PBMCs. The origin of the receptors is a man over 45 in good health and CMV-seropositive. Each CDR3 is given without its conserved first and last residue. The D gene is left open where the match is weak.

>TRBV18|TRBJ2-1|.
ASPLNPLGNEQF
>TRBV19|TRBJ1-1|.
ASTPDMNTEAF
>TRBV5-5|TRBJ1-2|.
ASSVLTRGYT
>TRBV13|TRBJ2-7|TRBD1
ASSFTGVSYEQY
>TRBV7-8|TRBJ1-2|.
ASSLLEGVGGYT
>TRBV5-6|TRBJ1-5|.
ASSSQGDQPQH
>TRBV6-5|TRBJ1-2|.
ASSYMGAGGGYT
>TRBV20-1|TRBJ1-1|.
SALRQERAF
>TRBV19|TRBJ2-1|TRBD1
ASSLRDRGSGQF
>TRBV7-8|TRBJ1-1|.
ASSPRGDGGAF
>TRBV28|TRBJ1-1|.
ASRTGYTEAF
>TRBV18|TRBJ1-3|.
ASSLDGSSGNTIY
>TRBV5-1|TRBJ1-1|TRBD1
ASSTGQGGTEAF
>TRBV5-1|TRBJ2-7|.
ASSPDVGGEEQY
>TRBV9|TRBJ2-1|.
ATGHVFNEQF
>TRBV9|TRBJ1-1|.
ASSIYRESDTEAF
>TRBV28|TRBJ1-2|TRBD1
ASVQGDYGYT
>TRBV2|TRBJ1-5|.
ASSSQGLLGNQPQH
>TRBV5-6|TRBJ2-5|.
ASSASRRETQY